These 17 T cell receptor beta chains were all obtained from the same sample, sequenced in a study of shared clonotypes between healthy human individuals. Profiled with immunoSEQ multiplex PCR; TCRdb holds only in-frame clones, not every one. The sample consists of about 96,000 clones, approximately 75% of them appearing once. The sequencing sample was made of memory CD8+ T cells sorted from blood. Regarding subset: CD45RO+ cells pooled with CCR7-negative TemRA cells. All receptors derive from a man under 40 in good health.

This clone was seen a handful of times. V is TRBV27 and J is TRBJ1-5; TRBD1 matches at 12 bases. CDR1 is MNHEY, CDR2 SMNVEV, per germline (reference sequence). V lost 3 bases to trimming and J lost 4 bases; unmatched junction nucleotides: 7. The CDR3 sequence is 17 residues long. The CDR3 loop reads CASSLWGGQGANQPQHF. The DNA for the CDR3 is TGTGCCAGCAGTTTGTGGGGGGGACAGGGGGCAAATCAGCCCCAGCATTTT.

V gene TRBV6-1 combines with J gene TRBJ2-7; 11 bases line up with TRBD2. Trimming took 4 bases from V and 5 from J; bases not matched to a gene: 7. Germline V gene lookup returns CDR1 MNHNS and CDR2 SASEGT. The length of the CDR3 is 15 residues. This chain's CDR3 is CASSGTSGSFHEQYF. CDR3 in DNA: TGTGCCAGCAGTGGAACTAGCGGGAGTTTCCACGAGCAGTACTTC.

CDR3 in amino acids: CASGRKRISTDTQYF. CDR3 DNA sequence: TGTGCCAGCGGTCGGAAGCGTATTAGCACAGATACGCAGTATTTT. V usage is TRBV5-4 and J usage is TRBJ2-3; no definite D call. The ends were cut back, 7 bases at V and 0 bases at J, with 15 bases in the middle. CDR1 is SGHNT and CDR2 is YYREEE in the germline V gene (reference sequence). This CDR3 has 15 residues.

This chain uses TRBV10-3 with TRBJ1-1; D gene unclear. This CDR3 spans 14 amino acids. V lost 2 bases and J 4 bases, leaving 11 bases between the germline ends. Germline V CDR1 and CDR2: ENHRY, SYGVKD. The CDR3 region has the DNA TGTGCCATCAGTGAGGCTGGGGAAGGCACTGAAGCTTTCTTT. It translates to CAISEAGEGTEAFF.

The genes are TRBV6-4 and TRBJ2-3, with D hard to call. Germline V lookup: CDR1 MRHNA, CDR2 SNTAGT. This CDR3 comprises 16 residues. V lost 3 bases and J lost 2, with 15 bases in between. Written as DNA, the CDR3 is TGTGCCAGCAGTGAATCGATACCGGCCCACACAGATACGCAGTATTTT. Amino acids: CASSESIPAHTDTQYF.

About this clone itself: The sample contains more than one DNA sequence encoding this CDR3. V gene TRBV11-2 combines with J gene TRBJ2-3; either TRBD1 or TRBD2 may supply D (5 bases each). With 5 bases removed from V and 0 bases from J, the gap between germline ends came to 9 bases. The CDR3 is made up of 14 amino acids. Germline V gene lookup returns CDR1 SGHAT and CDR2 FQNNGV. CDR3 in amino acids: CASSLRDSTDTQYF. As DNA, the CDR3 is TGTGCCAGCAGCCTCCGGGACAGCACAGATACGCAGTATTTT.

V and J are TRBV7-8 and TRBJ1-1; weak D call: TRBD1 (6 bases). This CDR3 region has 15 residues. The ends were cut back, 4 bases at V and 1 base at J, with 13 bases in the middle. Germline V gene data show CDR1 as SGHVS and CDR2 as FQNEAQ. CDR3 protein: CASSYLGTTNTEAFF. CDR3 nucleotides: TGTGCCAGCAGCTACCTCGGGACAACGAACACTGAAGCTTTCTTT. Filled out from reference TRBV7-8 and TRBJ1-1, the complete variable domain reads GAGVSQSPRYKVAKRGQDVALRCDPISGHVSLFWYQQALGQGPEFLTYFQNEAQLDKSGLPSDRFFAERPEGSVSTLKIQRTQQEDSAVYLCASSYLGTTNTEAFFGQGTRLTVV.

The sample holds one count of this clone. The rearrangement uses TRBV30 and TRBJ1-2, with D unresolved. The germline V and J ends were trimmed by 4 bases and 5 bases, with 8 bases remaining between them. Germline lookup yields CDR1 GTSNPN and CDR2 SVGIG (reference sequence). The CDR3 consists of 11 residues. The CDR3 nucleotides read TGTGCCTGGAAGACGGTGTATGGCTACACCTTC. This gives the protein CAWKTVYGYTF.

The chain joins TRBV4-3 to TRBJ2-1; D is uncertain. Trimming took 4 bases from V and 5 from J, leaving 12 bases between them. The CDR3 length is 14 residues. In germline, CDR1 is LGHNA, CDR2 YSLEER. CDR3 nucleotide sequence: TGCGCCAGCAGCCCGACTTCCATGGACAATGAGCAGTTCTTC. Protein product: CASSPTSMDNEQFF.

This clone was recorded at least ten times. The sample contains more than one DNA sequence encoding this CDR3. This chain links TRBV27 with TRBJ1-2; possible D gene TRBD1, 5 bases. The germline V gene has CDR1 MNHEY and CDR2 SMNVEV (reference sequence). This CDR3 has 13 amino acids. The V end was cut by 3 bases, the J end by 2 bases, with 7 bases between. The DNA of the CDR3 is TGTGCCAGCAGTTTTGGGGGGAACTATGGCTACACCTTC. Translating gives CASSFGGNYGYTF.

The chain combines TRBV11-2 with TRBJ2-7, with 10 nucleotides matching TRBD2. The CDR3 has 14 residues. With V trimmed by 3 bases and J by 2 bases, 1 base remained unmatched. Germline V CDR1 and CDR2: SGHAT, FQNNGV. In DNA, the CDR3 is TGTGCCAGCAGCTTTCTAGCGGGAGCCTACGAGCAGTACTTC. It codes for CASSFLAGAYEQYF.

The chain recombines TRBV6-6 with TRBJ2-7; either TRBD1 or TRBD2 may supply D (5 bases each). The CDR3 has 13 amino acids. V was trimmed by 0 bases and J by 4 bases, leaving 7 bases between them. The germline gives CDR1 MNHNY, CDR2 SVGAGI (reference sequence). The CDR3 sequence is CASSYSGVYEQYF. CDR3 in DNA: TGTGCCAGCAGTTACTCGGGGGTGTACGAGCAGTACTTC.

The chain joins TRBV2 to TRBJ1-4; 10 nucleotides agree with TRBD1. The CDR3 totals 15 residues. CDR1 and CDR2 (germline): SNHLY, FYNNEI. J was trimmed by 7 bases and V by 1 base; bases with no gene match: 3. The chain's CDR3 is CASSEGDRGGEKLFF. In DNA form, the CDR3 reads TGTGCCAGCAGTGAAGGGGACAGGGGTGGTGAAAAACTGTTTTTT.

About this clone: This clone may be a read error of a much larger clone one base away. V and J are TRBV28 and TRBJ2-7, with D unresolved. From germline, CDR1 is MDHEN and CDR2 SYDVKM. The CDR3 spans 13 residues. The CDR3 reads CASSSSESYEQYF. DNA for the CDR3: TGTGCCAGCAGTTCCAGTGAGTCCTATGAGCAGTACTTC.

The chain carries TRBV11-3 and TRBJ1-1; no reliable D call. The CDR3 loop spans 13 amino acids. Germline assignment: CDR1 SGHNT and CDR2 YENEEA. The V gene lost 0 bases and the J gene lost 7 bases, with 9 bases spanning the gap. CDR3 in DNA: TGTGCCAGCAGCTTAGACTCTGGGAGTGAAGCTTTCTTT. The encoded protein is CASSLDSGSEAFF.

The V call is TRBV7-3, the J call TRBJ2-1; 15 positions agree with TRBD2. This CDR3 has 16 amino acids. CDR1 is SGHTA and CDR2 is FQGTGA in the germline V gene. Trimming at V came to 3 bases and at J to 8 bases, leaving 5 bases not matched to a gene. Written as DNA, the CDR3 is TGTGCCAGCAGCTTGCGGACTAGCGGGAGGGGCGATGAGCAGTTCTTC. Amino acid sequence: CASSLRTSGRGDEQFF.

This clone has a handful of counts. The chain employs TRBV7-6 and TRBJ2-1; D remains unclear. In germline, CDR1 is SGHVS, CDR2 FNYEAQ. Trimming took off 5 bases at V and 5 bases at J, with 19 bases between the two ends. CDR3 size: 16 residues. As DNA, the CDR3 is TGTGCCAGCAGCCCGAACCCCATGTCAACGAACAATGAGCAGTTCTTC. As protein: CASSPNPMSTNNEQFF.